Below, 9 T cell receptor beta chains from the same sample are listed, as sequenced in a study of cytomegalovirus exposure and HLA in healthy donors. The PCR employed 60 Vbeta primers together with 13 Jbeta primers. Some clones are missing from TCRdb's copy, which holds only in-frame ones; the method was immunoSEQ multiplex PCR. The table lists roughly 93,000 clones, around 67% of them singletons. The material sequenced was PBMCs. These TCRs come from a male donor in good health and CMV-seronegative.

The sample holds one count of this clone. In nucleotides, the CDR3 is TGTGCCTGGAATTCTCTGCGGGGGCTGTTGAACACTGAAGCTTTCTTT. Residues: CAWNSLRGLLNTEAFF. The V and J genes are TRBV30 and TRBJ1-1; TRBD1 is a possible D gene (6 bases). Trimming removed 4 bases at V and 0 bases at J, with 18 bases between. Germline V gives CDR1 GTSNPN, CDR2 SVGIG (reference sequence). The CDR3 contains 16 residues.

The V and J genes are TRBV11-2 and TRBJ1-2, with TRBD1 matching over 7 bases. In germline, CDR1 is SGHAT, CDR2 FQNNGV. After removal of 5 bases from V and 1 base from J, the junction contained 13 bases not matched to a gene. The CDR3 totals 17 residues. The CDR3 DNA sequence: TGTGCCAGCAGCCTTGGTTCAGGAGGGGGCAGTAACTATGGCTACACCTTC. This encodes CASSLGSGGGSNYGYTF.

The chain recombines TRBV27 with TRBJ1-5; perhaps TRBD1 as D (5 bases). Trimming removed 8 bases at V and 4 bases at J, with 18 bases between. This CDR3 has 15 residues. Per germline, CDR1 MNHEY and CDR2 SMNVEV (reference sequence). The CDR3 nucleotides read TGTGCCAGCTCCGCAGGCAGGGATGAGAATCAGCCCCAGCATTTT. It specifies CASSAGRDENQPQHF.

V is TRBV19 and J is TRBJ2-1; 9 bases fit TRBD2. Germline V gene lookup returns CDR1 LNHDA and CDR2 SQIVND (reference sequence). Trimming removed 4 bases from V and 7 bases from J; junction bases left unmatched: 14. The CDR3 sequence is 17 residues long. In DNA, the CDR3 is TGTGCCAGTAGTAACCCGACCTTTGCGGGAGGGCCTAATGAGCAGTTCTTC. Its protein product is CASSNPTFAGGPNEQFF.

This clone was picked up one time. This chain uses TRBV9 with TRBJ2-1; TRBD2 matches 7 bases. This CDR3 is built from 14 residues. J lost 3 bases, V lost 2 bases, and 2 bases had no gene match. In germline, CDR1 is SGDLS, CDR2 YYNGEE. The CDR3 loop is CASSVGTNYNEQFF. The DNA for the CDR3 is TGTGCCAGCAGCGTCGGGACTAACTACAATGAGCAGTTCTTC.

The chain combines TRBV7-9 with TRBJ2-5; D is unresolved. CDR3 length: 14 amino acids. V was pared by 4 bases and J by 0 bases, with 9 bases between. CDR1 SEHNR and CDR2 FQNEAQ come from the germline V gene (reference sequence). The CDR3 here is CASSSLENQETQYF. Written as DNA, the CDR3 is TGTGCCAGCAGCTCCTTGGAGAACCAAGAGACCCAGTACTTC. The variable domain in full, with the rest retrieved from reference TRBV7-9 and TRBJ2-5, is DTGVSQNPRHKITKRGQNVTFRCDPISEHNRLYWYRQTLGQGPEFLTYFQNEAQLEKSRLLSDRFSAERPKGSFSTLEIQRTEQGDSAMYLCASSSLENQETQYFGPGTRLLVL.

This rearrangement joins TRBV5-4 to TRBJ2-3; no reliable D call. Germline V gives CDR1 SGHNT, CDR2 YYREEE (reference sequence). Trimming took 7 bases from V and 4 from J, leaving 13 bases between them. This CDR3 has 13 amino acids. The CDR3 is CASSGWAPDTQYF. CDR3 DNA sequence: TGTGCCAGCTCCGGATGGGCCCCAGATACGCAGTATTTT.

The chain joins TRBV10-3 to TRBJ2-7; possibly TRBD1 for D (6 bases). Germline loops: CDR1 ENHRY, CDR2 SYGVKD. CDR3 length: 14 amino acids. Between the trimmed V and J ends, which lost 6 bases and 7 bases, there was a span of 19 bases. The CDR3 DNA is TGTGCCATCAGCCCGACAGGTCCTACGGGGGAGCAGTACTTC. The encoded protein is CAISPTGPTGEQYF.

This clone appeared a few times. This sequence joins TRBV27 and TRBJ2-2; 8 positions agree with TRBD1. Germline V gene data show CDR1 as MNHEY and CDR2 as SMNVEV (reference sequence). Unmatched junction bases numbered 10, after V lost 0 bases and J lost 1 base. The CDR3 contains 19 residues. The CDR3 nucleotides read TGTGCCAGCAGTTTATCGCCCCCCCGGGACAGGCTGAACACCGGGGAGCTGTTTTTT. Protein sequence: CASSLSPPRDRLNTGELFF.